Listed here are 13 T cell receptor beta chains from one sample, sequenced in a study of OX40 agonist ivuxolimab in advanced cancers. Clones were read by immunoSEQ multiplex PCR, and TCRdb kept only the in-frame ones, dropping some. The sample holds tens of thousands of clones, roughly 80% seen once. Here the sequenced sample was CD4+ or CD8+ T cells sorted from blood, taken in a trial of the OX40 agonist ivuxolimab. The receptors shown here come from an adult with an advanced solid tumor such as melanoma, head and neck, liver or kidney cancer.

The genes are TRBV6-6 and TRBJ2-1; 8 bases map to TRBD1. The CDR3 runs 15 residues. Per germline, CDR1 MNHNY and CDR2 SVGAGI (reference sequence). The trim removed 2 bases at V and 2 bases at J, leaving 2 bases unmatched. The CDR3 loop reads CASSYQGAAYNEQFF. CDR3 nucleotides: TGTGCCAGCAGTTACCAGGGGGCGGCCTACAATGAGCAGTTCTTC.

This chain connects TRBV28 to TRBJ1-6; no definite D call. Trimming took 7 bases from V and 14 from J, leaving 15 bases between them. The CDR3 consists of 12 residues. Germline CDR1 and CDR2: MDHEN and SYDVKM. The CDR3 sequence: CASTTLRGSLHF. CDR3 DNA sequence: TGTGCCAGCACCACCCTGCGGGGATCCCTCCACTTT.

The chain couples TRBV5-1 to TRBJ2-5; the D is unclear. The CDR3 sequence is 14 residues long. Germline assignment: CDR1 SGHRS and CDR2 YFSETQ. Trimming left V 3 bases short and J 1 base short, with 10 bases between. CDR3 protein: CASSSSAFQETQYF. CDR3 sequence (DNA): TGCGCCAGCAGCTCCTCCGCGTTCCAAGAGACCCAGTACTTC. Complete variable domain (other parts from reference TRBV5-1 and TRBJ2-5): KAGVTQTPRYLIKTRGQQVTLSCSPISGHRSVSWYQQTPGQGLQFLFEYFSETQRNKGNFPGRFSGRQFSNSRSEMNVSTLELGDSALYLCASSSSAFQETQYFGPGTRLLVL.

This CDR3 reads CASSDAANEKLFF. In nucleotides, the CDR3 is TGTGCCAGCTCTGACGCTGCTAATGAAAAACTGTTTTTT. V and J are TRBV7-6 and TRBJ1-4, with D hard to call. The CDR3 extends over 13 amino acids. V gave up 8 bases and J gave up 3 bases, with 10 bases separating them. Germline V lookup: CDR1 SGHVS, CDR2 FNYEAQ. Full variable domain (missing parts from reference TRBV7-6 and TRBJ1-4): GAGVSQSPRYKVTKRGQDVALRCDPISGHVSLYWYRQALGQGPEFLTYFNYEAQQDKSGLPNDRFSAERPEGSISTLTIQRTEQRDSAMYRCASSDAANEKLFFGSGTQLSVL.

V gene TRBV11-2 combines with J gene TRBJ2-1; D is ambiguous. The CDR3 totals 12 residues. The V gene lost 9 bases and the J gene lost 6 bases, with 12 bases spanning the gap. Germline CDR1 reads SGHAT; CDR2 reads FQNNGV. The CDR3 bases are TGTGCCAGTCTGAAATCTTCCAATGAGCAGTTCTTC. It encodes CASLKSSNEQFF.

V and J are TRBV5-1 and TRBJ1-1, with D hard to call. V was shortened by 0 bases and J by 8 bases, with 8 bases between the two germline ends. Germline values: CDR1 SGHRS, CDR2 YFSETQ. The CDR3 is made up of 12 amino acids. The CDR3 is CASSLGLSEAFF. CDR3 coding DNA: TGCGCCAGCAGCTTGGGACTTTCCGAAGCTTTCTTT.

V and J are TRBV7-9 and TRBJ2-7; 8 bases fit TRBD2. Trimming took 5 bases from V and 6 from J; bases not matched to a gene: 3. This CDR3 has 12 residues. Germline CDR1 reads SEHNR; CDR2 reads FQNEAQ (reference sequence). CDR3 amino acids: CASSHSGIEQYV. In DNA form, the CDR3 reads TGTGCCAGCAGCCATAGCGGGATCGAGCAGTACGTC.

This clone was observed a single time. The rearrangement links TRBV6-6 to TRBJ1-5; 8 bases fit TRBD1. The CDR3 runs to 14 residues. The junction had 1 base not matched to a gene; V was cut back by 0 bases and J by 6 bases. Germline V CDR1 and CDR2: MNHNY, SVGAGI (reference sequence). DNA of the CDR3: TGTGCCAGCAGTTACTCGCAGGGGGCTCAGCCCCAGCATTTT. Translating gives CASSYSQGAQPQHF.

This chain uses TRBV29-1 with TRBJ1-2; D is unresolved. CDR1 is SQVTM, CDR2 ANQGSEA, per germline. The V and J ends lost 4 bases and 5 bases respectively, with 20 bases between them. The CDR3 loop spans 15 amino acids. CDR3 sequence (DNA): TGCAGCGTTGTCGGGGTCATGAGGAGTGAGTATGGCTACACCTTC. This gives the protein CSVVGVMRSEYGYTF.

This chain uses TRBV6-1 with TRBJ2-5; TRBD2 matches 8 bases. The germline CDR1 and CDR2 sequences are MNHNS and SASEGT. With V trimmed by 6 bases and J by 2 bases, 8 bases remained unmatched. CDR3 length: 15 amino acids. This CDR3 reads CASRPAGVPQETQYF. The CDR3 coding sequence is TGTGCCAGCAGACCAGCGGGAGTGCCGCAAGAGACCCAGTACTTC.

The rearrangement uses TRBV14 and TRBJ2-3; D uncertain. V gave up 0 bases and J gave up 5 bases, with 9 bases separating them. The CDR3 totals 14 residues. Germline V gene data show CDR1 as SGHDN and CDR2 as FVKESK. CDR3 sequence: CASSQDRHRDTQYF. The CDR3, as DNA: TGTGCCAGCAGCCAAGACCGTCATCGAGATACGCAGTATTTT.

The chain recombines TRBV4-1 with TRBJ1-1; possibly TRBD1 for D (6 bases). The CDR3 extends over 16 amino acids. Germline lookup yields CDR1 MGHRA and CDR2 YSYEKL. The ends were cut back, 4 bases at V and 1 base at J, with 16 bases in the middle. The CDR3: CASSLKGVGANTEAFF. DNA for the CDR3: TGCGCCAGCAGCCTCAAGGGGGTGGGCGCGAACACTGAAGCTTTCTTT.

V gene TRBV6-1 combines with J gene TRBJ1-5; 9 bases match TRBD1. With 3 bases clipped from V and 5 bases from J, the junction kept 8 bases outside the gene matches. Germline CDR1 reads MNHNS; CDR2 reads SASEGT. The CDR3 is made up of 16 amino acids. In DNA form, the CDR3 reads TGTGCCAGCAGTGATATCCCCGGACAGGGGTATCAGCCCCAGCATTTT. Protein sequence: CASSDIPGQGYQPQHF.